This is a list of T cell receptor beta chains from one sample in a study of CD8 T cells in ankylosing spondylitis. TCRdb called the 5' RACE reads again in MiXCR, with one record for every CDR3 protein. The sample comprises 750,000 to 850,000 distinct CDR3 sequences, 12% of which are singletons, and approximately 0.51% rests with the top ten. Sample: blood, either unsorted or a sorted T cell fraction (not recorded which). The receptors originated from a male donor with ankylosing spondylitis. Both conserved end residues are part of each CDR3. The D gene is left open where the match is weak. The size of a clone is reported for some rows only, either as once, few or many, or as a class for expanded clones.

many	TRBJ2-1	.	TRBV20-1	TGCAGTGCTCCTTCCGGGACTTCGTACAATGAGCAGTTCTTC	CSAPSGTSYNEQFF
few	TRBJ1-2	TRBD1	TRBV10-3	TGTGCCATCAGCTTTGACAGGGATGGAAGCTATGGCTACACCTTC	CAISFDRDGSYGYTF
few	TRBJ2-5	TRBD2	TRBV5-1	TGCGCCAGCAGCTTGGTAGCGGGAGAGCAAGAGACCCAGTACTTC	CASSLVAGEQETQYF
.	TRBJ2-1	TRBD1	TRBV12-3/TRBV12-4	TGTGCCAGCAGTTTAGACGTACGGGACAGCGGCTTCTTC	CASSLDVRDSGFF
few	TRBJ1-1	.	TRBV29-1	TGCAGCGTTGAAGTCCAGGGGACTGAAGCTTTCTTT	CSVEVQGTEAFF
few	TRBJ1-4	.	TRBV5-1	TGCGCCAGCAGCTACCGGGACGGAAAAAATGAAAAACTGTTTTTT	CASSYRDGKNEKLFF
few	TRBJ1-1	.	TRBV20-1	TGCAGTGCCCGAAGGGCAGGGCTTAACACTGAAGCTTTCTTT	CSARRAGLNTEAFF
.	TRBJ2-1	.	TRBV20-1	TGCAGTGCTAGAGACGGGACCCCCTACAATGAGCAGTTCTTC	CSARDGTPYNEQFF
many	TRBJ2-7	.	TRBV29-1	TGCAGCGTGTCGTCCGGGACGTCCGAGCAGTACTTC	CSVSSGTSEQYF
.	TRBJ2-3	.	TRBV6-5	TGTGCCAGCAGTTTCAACAGGGTTGCGACAGATACGCAGTATTTT	CASSFNRVATDTQYF